Presented here are 6 T cell receptor beta chains from one specimen sequenced in a study of regulatory T cells in long-lasting Graves disease. The time point denotes: newly diagnosed GD, antithyroid drugs for less than 3 months. From PBMCs, RNA was extracted and then used to make the TCR library. In building TCR beta libraries, iRepertoire HTBI primers were used together with Arm-PCR of CDR3 regions. TCRdb passed the multiplex PCR reads through MiXCR, listing each CDR3 protein once. The data hold hundreds of thousands of distinct CDR3 sequences, with approximately 15% observed a single time. This sample was also put to use in a study of T cells in Graves' hyperthyroidism and ophthalmopathy.

Specimen: peripheral blood mononuclear cells (PBMCs), collected at new diagnosis, from a patient treated with antithyroid drugs. These receptors were collected from a man aged 25 to 45 with Graves disease.

This clonotype was seen at least ten times. The chain carries TRBV20-1 and TRBJ2-1, with a weak D call TRBD1 (5 bases). Trimming left V 0 bases short and J 9 bases short, with 12 bases between. This CDR3 comprises 13 residues. Germline CDR1 reads DFQATT; CDR2 reads SNEGSKA (reference sequence). Here the CDR3 reads CSARDGVRGEQFF. CDR3 in DNA: TGCAGTGCTAGAGATGGTGTAAGGGGTGAGCAGTTCTTC.

This clonotype was seen at least ten times. The V and J genes are TRBV28 and TRBJ2-7; 15 bases match TRBD2. CDR1 is MDHEN, CDR2 SYDVKM, per germline. The CDR3 has 18 amino acids. The trim removed 5 bases at V and 2 bases at J, leaving 10 bases unmatched. CDR3 sequence reads: CASSPSGLAGGPAYEQYF. The CDR3 DNA reads TGTGCCAGCAGTCCGAGCGGACTAGCGGGAGGGCCGGCCTACGAGCAGTACTTC.

This clonotype has at least ten counts. The CDR3 bases are TGCAGCGTTGAAGCTGGAGAGTCAGGCTCCTACGAGCAGTACTTC. Its protein product is CSVEAGESGSYEQYF. J is TRBJ2-7 and V is TRBV29-1; D gene ambiguous. The V gene's germline CDR1 is SQVTM and CDR2 ANQGSEA. V gave up 1 base and J gave up 0 bases, with 13 bases separating them. There are 15 residues in the CDR3.

In this sample, this clonotype turned up many times. The CDR3 spells CAWSVWFEAFF. The CDR3 DNA reads as TGTGCCTGGAGTGTATGGTTTGAAGCTTTCTTT. This rearrangement joins TRBV30 to TRBJ1-1; no reliable D call. This CDR3 is built from 11 residues. The germline gives CDR1 GTSNPN, CDR2 SVGIG (reference sequence). The V gene lost 0 bases and the J gene lost 7 bases, with 6 bases spanning the gap.

This clonotype occurred many times. This sequence joins TRBV27 and TRBJ2-1; D is undetermined. Per germline, CDR1 MNHEY and CDR2 SMNVEV (reference sequence). CDR3 size: 13 residues. Trimming cost V 7 bases and J 6 bases, with 13 bases left between them. CDR3 coding DNA: TGTGCCAGCACCTCAGCTCGCCGCAATGAGCAGTTCTTC. Translation gives CASTSARRNEQFF.

The V call is TRBV5-1, the J call TRBJ2-7, with 8 nucleotides matching TRBD2. CDR1 is SGHRS and CDR2 is YFSETQ in the germline V gene. The CDR3 spans 14 residues. V dropped 2 bases and J dropped 4; count of bases not matched to a gene: 5. CDR3: CASSFTSGLYEQYF. Here the CDR3 DNA reads TGCGCCAGCAGCTTTACTAGCGGACTATACGAGCAGTACTTC.